This T cell receptor beta chain stems from a study of T cell responses to AZD1222 COVID-19 vaccine. Libraries were prepared by immunoSEQ multiplex PCR; TCRdb keeps only in-frame clonotypes and omits some of them. The table shows 130,000 to 150,000 clones, with roughly 86% occurring only once. Germline V lookup: CDR1 MNHEY, CDR2 SVGAGI. V was clipped by 5 bases and J by 2 bases, with 13 bases between them. This CDR3 contains 14 residues. Some second doses came at about 4 weeks and others at about 12 weeks; these were pooled. In its sample, this clone was seen a few times. The chain joins TRBV6-5 to TRBJ2-7; tentative D call: TRBD1 (6 bases). The sequencing here drew on peripheral blood, taken 28 days after the second AZD1222 dose. The sequence was obtained from an adult who received the AZD1222 COVID-19 vaccine. CDR3 DNA sequence: TGTGCCAGCAGTCCGGGACACGCCACCTACGAGCAGTACTTC. Its protein is CASSPGHATYEQYF.